The table lists the clone carrying this T cell receptor (beta chain) with many counts. Its target is not known. Authors of the study amplified TCR beta CDR3 regions from RNA transcripts. HTBI primers were the set used in a first-round RT-PCR of the TCR CDR3. Via MiXCR, TCRdb re-called the multiplex PCR reads, giving one row per CDR3 protein. Of about 270,000 distinct CDR3 sequences listed, less than 30% are singletons. The V end was cut by 10 bases, the J end by 1 base, with 10 bases between. The germline V gene encodes CDR1 SNHLY and CDR2 FYNNEI. The CDR3 is 13 amino acids. The data are from a study of T cells in Graves' hyperthyroidism and ophthalmopathy. Study-wide findings and caveats: Most thyroid-expanded clonotypes above 0.001 were also found in blood.

Progressors' blood was drawn at hyperthyroidism diagnosis, before ophthalmopathy symptoms. The source of this sequence is a man aged 35 to 55 with Graves' hyperthyroidism that later progressed to Graves' ophthalmopathy. The sample taken for sequencing was blood. J is TRBJ2-2 and V is TRBV2; D is undetermined. The CDR3 protein is CATTGGNTGELFF. CDR3 sequence (DNA): TGTGCCACCACGGGCGGGAACACCGGGGAGCTGTTTTTT.